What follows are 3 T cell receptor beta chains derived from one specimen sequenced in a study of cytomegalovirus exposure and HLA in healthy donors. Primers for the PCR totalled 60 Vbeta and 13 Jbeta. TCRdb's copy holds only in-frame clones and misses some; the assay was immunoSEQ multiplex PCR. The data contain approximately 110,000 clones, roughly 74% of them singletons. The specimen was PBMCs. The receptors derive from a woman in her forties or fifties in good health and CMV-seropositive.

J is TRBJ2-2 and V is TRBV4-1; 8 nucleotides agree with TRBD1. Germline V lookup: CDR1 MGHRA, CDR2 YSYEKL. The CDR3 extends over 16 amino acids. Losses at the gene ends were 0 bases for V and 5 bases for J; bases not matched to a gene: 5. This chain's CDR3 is CASSQDGRGQTGELFF. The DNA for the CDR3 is TGCGCCAGCAGCCAAGATGGCAGGGGGCAAACCGGGGAGCTGTTTTTT.

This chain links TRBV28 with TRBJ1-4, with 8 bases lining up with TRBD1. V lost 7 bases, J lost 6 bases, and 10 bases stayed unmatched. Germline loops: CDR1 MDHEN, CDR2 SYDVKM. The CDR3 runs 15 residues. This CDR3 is CASTGGQGAYEKLFF. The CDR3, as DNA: TGTGCCAGCACTGGGGGGCAGGGGGCCTATGAAAAACTGTTTTTT.

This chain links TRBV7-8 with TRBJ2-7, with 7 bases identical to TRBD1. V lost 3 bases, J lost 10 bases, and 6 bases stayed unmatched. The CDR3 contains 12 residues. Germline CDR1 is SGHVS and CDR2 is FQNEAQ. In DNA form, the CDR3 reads TGTGCCAGCAGCTTTCTACAGGGGAACCAGTACTTC. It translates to CASSFLQGNQYF.